This entry is about one T cell receptor (beta chain). This record belongs to a study of shared clonotypes between healthy human individuals. Only in-frame clones appear in the TCRdb table, and some are missing; sequencing was by immunoSEQ multiplex PCR. The sample holds roughly 2.5 million clones, over 85% seen once. Trimming removed 7 bases from V and 2 bases from J; junction bases left unmatched: 7. The CDR3 is 15 amino acids. Germline CDR1 SGHTA, CDR2 FQGNSA. This clonotype was sampled from a man between 18 and 35 years old in good health. V is TRBV7-2 and J is TRBJ2-1; TRBD1 aligns across 8 bases. Sequences were obtained from naive CD4+ T cells sorted from blood. Indicated subset: CD45RA+ positively selected. In nucleotides, the CDR3 is TGTGCCAGCAAACTCCAGGGGGCAGCCTACAATGAGCAGTTCTTC. It translates to CASKLQGAAYNEQFF.